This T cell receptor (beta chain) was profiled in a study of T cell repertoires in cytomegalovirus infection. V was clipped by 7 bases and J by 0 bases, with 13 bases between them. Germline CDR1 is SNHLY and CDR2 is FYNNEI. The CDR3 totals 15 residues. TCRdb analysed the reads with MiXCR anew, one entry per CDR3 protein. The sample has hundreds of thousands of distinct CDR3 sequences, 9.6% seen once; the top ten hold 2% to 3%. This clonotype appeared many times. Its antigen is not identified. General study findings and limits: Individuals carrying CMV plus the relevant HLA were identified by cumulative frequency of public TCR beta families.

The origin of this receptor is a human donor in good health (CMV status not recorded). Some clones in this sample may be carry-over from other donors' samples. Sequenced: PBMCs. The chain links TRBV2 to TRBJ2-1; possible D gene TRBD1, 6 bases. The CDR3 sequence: CASKGELSSYNEQFF. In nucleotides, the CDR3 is TGTGCCAGCAAGGGGGAACTGAGCTCCTACAATGAGCAGTTCTTC.